The text below deals with one T cell receptor beta chain. The CDR3 is made up of 15 amino acids. V lost 2 bases to trimming and J lost 0 bases, with 9 bases between them. Germline lookup yields CDR1 MNHEY and CDR2 SVGAGI. This sample stems from a study of blood T cell repertoires in COVID-19. Assay: immunoSEQ multiplex PCR; the TCRdb copy retains only in-frame clones and omits some. The sample comprises under 200,000 clones, nearly 85% of which are singletons, and roughly 5% rests with the top ten. The gene calls are TRBV6-5 and TRBJ2-3; D is unresolved. The sequence was collected from a woman under 40 with acute or convalescent COVID-19. Sequencing used peripheral blood. The CDR3 DNA is TGTGCCAGCAGTTACCTCTCCGGGAGCACAGATACGCAGTATTTT. Amino acid sequence: CASSYLSGSTDTQYF.